Below are 2 T cell receptor beta chains sequenced from a single sample in a study of tissue T cells after allogeneic stem cell transplantation. The time point was: mouse harvest day 7 after allogeneic transplant. Mouse grafts combined 10^7 T-cell-depleted bone marrow cells with 10^6 splenic CD5+ T cells. Data came from immunoSEQ multiplex PCR; TCRdb stores just in-frame clones and leaves some out. The data contain 1,400 or so clones, roughly 54% of them singletons. Sequencing was carried out using liver tissue. The receptors were sampled from a female BALB/c mouse given C57BL/6 T cells with graft-versus-host disease after an allogeneic hematopoietic cell transplant.

Comment on this clone: Mouse names are used for the genes. The read is 1 residue too short to cover the CDR3 end, so that end is filled in from the germline J gene. The chain carries TRBV3 and TRBJ1-2; TRBD1 might be the D (6 bases). Trimming took off 4 bases at V and 0 bases at J, with 9 bases between the two ends. This CDR3 is built from 14 residues. Looked up from germline, CDR1 is SNHLY and CDR2 is FYNGKV (reference sequence). The part of the CDR3 DNA that was read is TGTGCCAGCAGCTGGGGACAAGCAAACTCCGACTACACC. Encoded protein: CASSWGQANSDYT. The entire CDR3 reads CASSWGQANSDYTF.

Comment on this clone: Gene and germline names: mouse. The read falls 1 residue short of the CDR3 end, and the missing part is taken from the germline J gene. The chain carries TRBV16 and TRBJ1-4; possibly TRBD1 for D (6 bases). The V and J ends lost 5 bases and 0 bases respectively, with 10 bases between them. The CDR3 covers 15 residues. The germline gives CDR1 SGHSA, CDR2 FRNQAP. CDR3 bases read: TGTGCAAGCAGCCCGGGACATATTTCCAACGAAAGATTATTT. Translating it yields CASSPGHISNERLF. The entire CDR3 protein is CASSPGHISNERLFF.